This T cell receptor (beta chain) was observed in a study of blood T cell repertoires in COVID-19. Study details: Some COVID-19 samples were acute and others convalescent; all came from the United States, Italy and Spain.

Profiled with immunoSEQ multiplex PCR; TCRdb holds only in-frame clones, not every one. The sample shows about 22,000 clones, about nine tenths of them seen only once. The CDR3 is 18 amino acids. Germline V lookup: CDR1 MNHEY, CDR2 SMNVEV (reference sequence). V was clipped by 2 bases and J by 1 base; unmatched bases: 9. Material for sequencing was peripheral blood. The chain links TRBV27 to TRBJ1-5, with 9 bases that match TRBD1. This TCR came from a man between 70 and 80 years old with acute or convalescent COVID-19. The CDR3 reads CASSLRGQGALSNQPQHF. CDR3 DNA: TGTGCCAGCAGTTTAAGGGGACAGGGCGCTTTGAGCAATCAGCCCCAGCATTTT.